Described below is a single T cell receptor beta chain sequence and its context. What it recognizes is unknown. Method: immunoSEQ multiplex PCR; TCRdb's copy keeps in-frame clones and lacks some. The sample has roughly 14,000 clones, approximately 91% seen once; the top ten hold roughly 2.5%. This sample was taken from a study of chemoradiotherapy in HPV16-positive cancers. Study background: Candidate HPV-specific clones and shared TCR motifs came from two HPV16-positive patients.

General study results and limits: Only a couple of HPV16-positive patients supplied the functional HPV-specificity definition. Candidate HPV-specific clones and E7-related TCR motifs grew in tumor during treatment. For HPV16-positive patients, expanding HPV-responsive T cells associated with longer recurrence-free survival.

The clonotype comes from a human donor with HPV-associated anogenital cancer. Sample: blood, taken from a patient who underwent chemoradiotherapy.

CDR3 protein: CASSYPDRAEAFF. Here the CDR3 DNA reads TGTGCCAGCAGTTACCCCGACAGGGCTGAAGCTTTCTTT. The gene calls are TRBV6-6 and TRBJ1-1; 7 bases map to TRBD1. V trimming: 2 bases; J trimming: 6 bases; junction bases outside the gene matches: 3. This CDR3 is built from 13 residues. Per the germline V gene, CDR1 is MNHNY and CDR2 is SVGAGI (reference sequence).